Below, one TCR beta chain is given with its context. The sample is drawn from a study of T cell responses to AZD1222 COVID-19 vaccine. Whole-study context: Pooled in the analysis were second doses at about 4 or about 12 weeks.

Here immunoSEQ multiplex PCR was the method, and the copy in TCRdb shows in-frame clones only, minus some. This sample has about 170,000 clones, with 80% to 95% found just once. The ends were cut back, 0 bases at V and 5 bases at J, with 14 bases in the middle. The length of the CDR3 is 16 residues. From germline, CDR1 is SGHRS and CDR2 YFSETQ. The sequenced sample was peripheral blood, obtained on day 0 of AZD1222 vaccination. The TCR was taken from an adult in good health. The chain combines TRBV5-1 with TRBJ1-4; D is undetermined. The CDR3 nucleotides are TGCGCCAGCAGCTTGGGACACCAGGTGCTAAATGAAAAACTGTTTTTT. Residues: CASSLGHQVLNEKLFF.